What follows describes a single TCR beta chain. This sample is drawn from a study of blood T cell repertoires in COVID-19. The overall study: COVID-19 samples collected from the United States, Italy and Spain covered acute and convalescent phases. In each case, the material was cDNA or gDNA derived from T cells, B-cell-depleted T cells, or PBMCs.

As processed by the authors: Reference gene primers were amplified, and this amplification served to estimate nucleated cell counts. Libraries were prepared by immunoSEQ multiplex PCR; TCRdb keeps only in-frame clonotypes and omits some of them. V and J calls and clone size are copied from that table; D and trimming were computed from the DNA. The sample lists under 45,000 clones; more than 60% were seen once. The V gene's germline CDR1 is MRHNA and CDR2 SNTAGT. V lost 0 bases, J lost 1 base, and 9 bases lay in between. This CDR3 has 15 amino acids. This receptor was taken from a woman in her seventies with acute or convalescent COVID-19. This chain joins TRBV6-4 and TRBJ1-2; D ambiguous. The sequenced sample consisted of peripheral blood. The CDR3 nucleotides are TGTGCCAGCAGTGACTCGGCGGAGCATAACTATGGCTACACCTTC. It codes for CASSDSAEHNYGYTF.